This T cell receptor beta chain was retrieved from a study of metastatic and nonmetastatic thyroid tumors. Looking at the study overall: The study looked at repertoires side by side in blood and in tumor or nodule tissue from malignant and benign thyroid patients. Whole-study findings and limits: Across blood and tumor, TCR beta diversity in malignant thyroid tumors was reportedly significantly higher than in benign nodules.

Per the authors' pipeline: In papillary thyroid cancer, a distant-metastasis classifier was built using CDR3 differences across clinicopathological groups. Through MiXCR, TCRdb re-clonotyped the PCR reads. Here the V and J calls rest on TCRdb's processing, not on the authors' analysis. The sample contains over 45,000 clones, approximately 24% of which appear only once. Germline lookup yields CDR1 MNHEY and CDR2 SVGEGT. Trimming pared 7 bases from V and 1 base from J, leaving 10 bases between. This CDR3 is built from 13 residues. This clone appeared a few times. The antigen is undetermined. No patient had received any treatment before thyroid surgery.

The specimen sequenced was blood. The genes are TRBV6-2 or TRBV6-3 and TRBJ2-5; D unresolved. This TCR was recovered from a male donor with papillary thyroid cancer or a benign thyroid nodule (not recorded which). Some clones in this sample may be carry-over from other donors' samples. CDR3 region: CASTSAAQETQYF. In nucleotides, the CDR3 is TGTGCCAGCACTTCGGCGGCCCAAGAGACCCAGTACTTC.